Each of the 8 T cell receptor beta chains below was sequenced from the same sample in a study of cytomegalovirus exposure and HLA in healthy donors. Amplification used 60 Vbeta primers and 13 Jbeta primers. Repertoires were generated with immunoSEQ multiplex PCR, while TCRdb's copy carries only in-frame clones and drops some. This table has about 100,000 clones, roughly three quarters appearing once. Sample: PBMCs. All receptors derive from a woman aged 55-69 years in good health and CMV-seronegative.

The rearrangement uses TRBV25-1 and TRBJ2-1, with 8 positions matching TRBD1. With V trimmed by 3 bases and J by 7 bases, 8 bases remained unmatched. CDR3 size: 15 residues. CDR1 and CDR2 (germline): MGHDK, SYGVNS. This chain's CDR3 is CASSDRGRFGNEQFF. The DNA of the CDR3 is TGTGCCAGCAGTGACAGGGGGCGGTTCGGGAATGAGCAGTTCTTC.

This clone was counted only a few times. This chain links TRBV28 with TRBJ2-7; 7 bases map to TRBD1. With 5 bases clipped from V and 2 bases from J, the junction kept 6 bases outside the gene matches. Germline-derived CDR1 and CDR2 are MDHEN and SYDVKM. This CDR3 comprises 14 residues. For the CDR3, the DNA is TGTGCCAGCAGTGCCACAGGGGCGACCTACGAGCAGTACTTC. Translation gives CASSATGATYEQYF. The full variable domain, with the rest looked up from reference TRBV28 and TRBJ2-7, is DVKVTQSSRYLVKRTGEKVFLECVQDMDHENMFWYRQDPGLGLRLIYFSYDVKMKEKGDIPEGYSVSREKKERFSLILESASTNQTSMYLCASSATGATYEQYFGPGTRLTVT.

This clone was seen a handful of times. CDR3 DNA sequence: TGTGCCAGCAGACCCCGGACAGGGATTATCTATGGCTACACCTTC. This translates into CASRPRTGIIYGYTF. This rearrangement joins TRBV27 to TRBJ1-2; 8 bases fit TRBD1. CDR3 length: 15 residues. Germline V lookup: CDR1 MNHEY, CDR2 SMNVEV (reference sequence). Trimming removed 6 bases from V and 4 bases from J; junction bases left unmatched: 10.

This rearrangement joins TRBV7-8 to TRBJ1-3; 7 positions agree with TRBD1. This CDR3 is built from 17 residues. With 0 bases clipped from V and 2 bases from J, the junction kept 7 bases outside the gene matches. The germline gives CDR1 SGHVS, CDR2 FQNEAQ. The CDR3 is CASSLARQGPAGNTIYF. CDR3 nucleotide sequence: TGTGCCAGCAGCTTAGCTCGACAGGGCCCGGCTGGAAACACCATATATTTT. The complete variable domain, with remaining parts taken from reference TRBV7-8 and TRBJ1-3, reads GAGVSQSPRYKVAKRGQDVALRCDPISGHVSLFWYQQALGQGPEFLTYFQNEAQLDKSGLPSDRFFAERPEGSVSTLKIQRTQQEDSAVYLCASSLARQGPAGNTIYFGEGSWLTVV.

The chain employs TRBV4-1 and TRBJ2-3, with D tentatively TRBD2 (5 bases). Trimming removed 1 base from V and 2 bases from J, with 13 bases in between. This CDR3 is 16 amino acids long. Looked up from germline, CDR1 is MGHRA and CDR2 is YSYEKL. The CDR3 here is CASSQGNGVYTDTQYF. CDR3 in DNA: TGCGCCAGCAGCCAAGGGAACGGGGTATACACAGATACGCAGTATTTT.

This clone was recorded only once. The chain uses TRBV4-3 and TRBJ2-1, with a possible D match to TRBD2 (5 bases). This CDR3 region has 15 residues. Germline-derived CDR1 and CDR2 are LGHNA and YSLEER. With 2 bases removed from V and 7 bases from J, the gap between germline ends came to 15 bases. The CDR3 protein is CASSQSDGMGNEQFF. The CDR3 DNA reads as TGCGCCAGCAGCCAATCGGACGGGATGGGGAATGAGCAGTTCTTC.

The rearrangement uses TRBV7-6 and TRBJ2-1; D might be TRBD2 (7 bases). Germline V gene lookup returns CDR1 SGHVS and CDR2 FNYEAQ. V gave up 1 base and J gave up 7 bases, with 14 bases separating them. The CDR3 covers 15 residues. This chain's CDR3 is CASSLVERGGNEQFF. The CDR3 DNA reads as TGTGCCAGCAGCTTAGTTGAGAGGGGGGGAAATGAGCAGTTCTTC.

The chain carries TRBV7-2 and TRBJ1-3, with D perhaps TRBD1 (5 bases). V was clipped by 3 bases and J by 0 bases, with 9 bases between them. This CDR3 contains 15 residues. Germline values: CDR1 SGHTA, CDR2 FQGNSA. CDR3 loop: CASSFTGNSGNTIYF. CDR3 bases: TGTGCCAGCAGCTTCACAGGAAACTCTGGAAACACCATATATTTT.